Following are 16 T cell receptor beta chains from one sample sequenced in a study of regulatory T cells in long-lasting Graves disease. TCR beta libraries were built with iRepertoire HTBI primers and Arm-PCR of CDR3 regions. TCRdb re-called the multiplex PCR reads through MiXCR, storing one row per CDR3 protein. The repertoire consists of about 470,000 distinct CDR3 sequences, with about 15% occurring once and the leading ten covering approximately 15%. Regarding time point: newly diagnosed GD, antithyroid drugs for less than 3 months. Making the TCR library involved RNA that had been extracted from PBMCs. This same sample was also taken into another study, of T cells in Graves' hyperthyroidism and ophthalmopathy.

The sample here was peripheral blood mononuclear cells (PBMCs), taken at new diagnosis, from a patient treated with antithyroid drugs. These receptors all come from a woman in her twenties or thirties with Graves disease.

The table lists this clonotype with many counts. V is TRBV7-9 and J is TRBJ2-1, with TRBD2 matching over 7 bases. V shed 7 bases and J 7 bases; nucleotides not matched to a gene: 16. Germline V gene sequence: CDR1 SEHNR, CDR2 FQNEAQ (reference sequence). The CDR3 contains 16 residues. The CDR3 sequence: CASTPRRGLAVNEQFF. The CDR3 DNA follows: TGTGCCAGCACCCCACGGCGGGGTCTAGCGGTAAATGAGCAGTTCTTC. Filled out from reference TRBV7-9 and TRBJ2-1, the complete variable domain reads DTGVSQNPRHKITKRGQNVTFRCDPISEHNRLYWYRQTLGQGPEFLTYFQNEAQLEKSRLLSDRFSAERPKGSFSTLEIQRTEQGDSAMYLCASTPRRGLAVNEQFFGPGTRLTVL.

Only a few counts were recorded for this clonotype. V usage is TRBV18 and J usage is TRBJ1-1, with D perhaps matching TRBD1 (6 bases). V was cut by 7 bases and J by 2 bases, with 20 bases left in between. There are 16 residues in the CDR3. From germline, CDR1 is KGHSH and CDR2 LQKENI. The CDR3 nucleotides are TGTGCCAGCTTACCTGGTACAGGGCGAGGAAACACTGAAGCTTTCTTT. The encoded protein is CASLPGTGRGNTEAFF.

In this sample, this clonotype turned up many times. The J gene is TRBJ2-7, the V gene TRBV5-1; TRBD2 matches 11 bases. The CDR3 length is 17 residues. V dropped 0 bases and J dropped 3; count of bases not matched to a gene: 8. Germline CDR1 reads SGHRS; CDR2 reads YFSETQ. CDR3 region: CASSLAPGTSGIYEQYF. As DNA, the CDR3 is TGCGCCAGCAGCTTGGCCCCCGGGACTAGCGGAATCTACGAGCAGTACTTC.

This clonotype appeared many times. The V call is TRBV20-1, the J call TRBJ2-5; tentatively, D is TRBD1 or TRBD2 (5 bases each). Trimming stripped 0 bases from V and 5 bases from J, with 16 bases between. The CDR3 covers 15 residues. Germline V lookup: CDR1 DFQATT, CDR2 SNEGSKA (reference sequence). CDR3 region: CSARDSGSTRETQYF. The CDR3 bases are TGCAGTGCTAGAGATTCAGGGAGCACGAGGGAGACCCAGTACTTC.

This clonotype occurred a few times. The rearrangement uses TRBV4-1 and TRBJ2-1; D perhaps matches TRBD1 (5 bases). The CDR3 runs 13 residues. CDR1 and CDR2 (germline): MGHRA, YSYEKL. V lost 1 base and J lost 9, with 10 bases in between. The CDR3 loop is CASSQVRVGEQFF. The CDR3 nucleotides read TGCGCCAGCAGCCAAGTCAGGGTCGGTGAGCAGTTCTTC.

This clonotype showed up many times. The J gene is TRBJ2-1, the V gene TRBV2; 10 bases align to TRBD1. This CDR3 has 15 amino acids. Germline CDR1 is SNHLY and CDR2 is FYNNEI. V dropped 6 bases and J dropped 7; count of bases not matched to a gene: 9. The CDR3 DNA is TGTGCCAGCAGAGACAGGGGGCTAGGATGGAATGAGCAGTTCTTC. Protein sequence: CASRDRGLGWNEQFF.

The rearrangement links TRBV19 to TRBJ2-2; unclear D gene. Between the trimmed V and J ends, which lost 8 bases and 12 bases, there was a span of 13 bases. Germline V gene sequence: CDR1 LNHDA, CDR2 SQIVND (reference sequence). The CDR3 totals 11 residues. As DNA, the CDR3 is TGTGCCAGTTACAGTTTCGTGAAGCTGTTTTTT. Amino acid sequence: CASYSFVKLFF.

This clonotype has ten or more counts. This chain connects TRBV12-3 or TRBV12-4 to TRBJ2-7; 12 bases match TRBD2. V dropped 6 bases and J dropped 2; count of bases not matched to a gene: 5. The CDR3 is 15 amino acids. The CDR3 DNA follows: TGTGCCAGCAGCGCTAGCGGGAGGGGGGCCTACGAGCAGTACTTC. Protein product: CASSASGRGAYEQYF.

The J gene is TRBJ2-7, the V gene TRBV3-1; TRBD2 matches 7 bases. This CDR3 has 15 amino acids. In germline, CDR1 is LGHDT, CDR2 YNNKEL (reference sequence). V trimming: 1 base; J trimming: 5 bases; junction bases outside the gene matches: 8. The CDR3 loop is CASSQAGGSVNEQYF. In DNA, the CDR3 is TGTGCCAGCAGCCAAGCGGGCGGGAGTGTCAACGAGCAGTACTTC.

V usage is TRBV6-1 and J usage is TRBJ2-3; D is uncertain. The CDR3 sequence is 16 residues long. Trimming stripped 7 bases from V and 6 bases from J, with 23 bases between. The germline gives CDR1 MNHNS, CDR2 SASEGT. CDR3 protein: CASTPLGSLRRDTQYF. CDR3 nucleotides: TGTGCCAGCACCCCCTTGGGGTCTTTACGTAGGGATACGCAGTATTTT.

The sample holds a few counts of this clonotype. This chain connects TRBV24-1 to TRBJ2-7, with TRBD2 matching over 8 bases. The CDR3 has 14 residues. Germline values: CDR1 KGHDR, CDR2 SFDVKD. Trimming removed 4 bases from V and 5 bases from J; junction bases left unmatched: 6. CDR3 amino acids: CATSESSGRDEQYF. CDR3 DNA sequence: TGTGCCACCAGTGAGTCTAGCGGGCGCGACGAGCAGTACTTC.

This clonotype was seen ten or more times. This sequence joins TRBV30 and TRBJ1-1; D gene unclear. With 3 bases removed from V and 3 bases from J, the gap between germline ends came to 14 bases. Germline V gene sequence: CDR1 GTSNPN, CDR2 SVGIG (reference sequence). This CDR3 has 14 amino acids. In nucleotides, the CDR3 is TGTGCCTGGAGGCTGGCAACCCTGGACACTGAAGCTTTCTTT. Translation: CAWRLATLDTEAFF.

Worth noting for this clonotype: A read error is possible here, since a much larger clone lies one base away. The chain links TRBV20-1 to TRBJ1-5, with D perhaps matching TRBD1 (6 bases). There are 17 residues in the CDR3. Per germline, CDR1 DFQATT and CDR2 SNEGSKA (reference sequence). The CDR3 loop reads CGASSQGLMGSNQPQHF. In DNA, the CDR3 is TGCGGTGCCAGTTCACAGGGCCTAATGGGTAGCAATCAGCCCCAGCATTTT.

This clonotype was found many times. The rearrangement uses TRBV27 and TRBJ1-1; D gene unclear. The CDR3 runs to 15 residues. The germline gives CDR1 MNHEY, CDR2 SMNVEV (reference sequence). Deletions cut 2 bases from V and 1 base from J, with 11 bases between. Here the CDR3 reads CASSLKSQRNTEAFF. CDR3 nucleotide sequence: TGTGCCAGCAGTTTAAAGAGCCAGCGGAACACTGAAGCTTTCTTT.

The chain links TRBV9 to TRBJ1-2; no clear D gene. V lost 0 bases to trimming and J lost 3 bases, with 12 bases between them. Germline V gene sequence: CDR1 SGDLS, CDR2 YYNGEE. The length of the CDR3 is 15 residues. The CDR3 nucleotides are TGTGCCAGCAGCGTAGCTACGCAGACATACTATGGCTACACCTTC. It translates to CASSVATQTYYGYTF.

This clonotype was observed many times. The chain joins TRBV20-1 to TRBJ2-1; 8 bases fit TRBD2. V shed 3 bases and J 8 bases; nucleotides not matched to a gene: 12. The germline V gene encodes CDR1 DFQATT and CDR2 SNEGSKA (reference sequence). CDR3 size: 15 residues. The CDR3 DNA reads TGCAGTGCTAGTCTCCCGTACGGGAGGGCTCATGAGCAGTTCTTC. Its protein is CSASLPYGRAHEQFF.